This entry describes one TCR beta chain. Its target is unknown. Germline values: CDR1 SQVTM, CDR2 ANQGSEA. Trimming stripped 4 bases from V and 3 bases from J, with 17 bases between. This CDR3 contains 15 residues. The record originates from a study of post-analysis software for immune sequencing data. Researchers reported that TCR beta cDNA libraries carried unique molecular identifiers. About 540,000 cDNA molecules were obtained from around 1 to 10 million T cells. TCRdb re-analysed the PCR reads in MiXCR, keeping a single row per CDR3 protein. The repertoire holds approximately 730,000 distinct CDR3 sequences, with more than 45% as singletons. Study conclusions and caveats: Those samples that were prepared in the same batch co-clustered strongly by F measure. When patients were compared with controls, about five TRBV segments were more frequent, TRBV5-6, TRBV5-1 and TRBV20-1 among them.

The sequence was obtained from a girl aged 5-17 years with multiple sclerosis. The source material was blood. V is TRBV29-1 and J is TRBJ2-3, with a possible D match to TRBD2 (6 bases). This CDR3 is CSVAGGTVGTDTQYF. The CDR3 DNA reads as TGCAGCGTTGCCGGCGGGACTGTAGGTACAGATACGCAGTATTTT.